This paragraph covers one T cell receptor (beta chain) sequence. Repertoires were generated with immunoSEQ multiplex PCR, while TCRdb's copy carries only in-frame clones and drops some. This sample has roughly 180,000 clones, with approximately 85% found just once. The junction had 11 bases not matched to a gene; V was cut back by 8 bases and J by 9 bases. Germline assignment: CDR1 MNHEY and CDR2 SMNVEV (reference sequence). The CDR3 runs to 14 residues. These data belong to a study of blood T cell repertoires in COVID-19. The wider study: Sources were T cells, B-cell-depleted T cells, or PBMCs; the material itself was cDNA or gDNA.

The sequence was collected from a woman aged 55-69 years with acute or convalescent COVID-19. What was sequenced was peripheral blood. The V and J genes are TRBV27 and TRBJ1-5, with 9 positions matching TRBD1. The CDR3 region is CASSTDRGRRPQHF. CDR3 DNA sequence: TGTGCCAGCTCAACCGACAGGGGGAGGAGGCCCCAGCATTTT.